The 14 T cell receptor beta chains below all came from one sample that was sequenced in a study of radiotherapy plus CTLA-4 blockade in lung cancer. Method: immunoSEQ multiplex PCR; TCRdb's copy keeps in-frame clones and lacks some. Among 30,000 to 35,000 clones listed, 70% were seen once. This specimen was peripheral blood, taken from a patient treated with radiotherapy plus ipilimumab. These receptors all come from a human donor with non-small cell lung cancer who had stable disease on radiotherapy plus ipilimumab.

CDR3 nucleotide sequence: TGTGCCACCAGCAGAGAACTCAGGACTCTAAGGGGTACCGGGGAGCTGTTTTTT. This gives the protein CATSRELRTLRGTGELFF. The chain employs TRBV15 and TRBJ2-2; D is possibly TRBD1 or TRBD2 (5 bases each). Germline V lookup: CDR1 LNHNV, CDR2 YYDKDF (reference sequence). The length of the CDR3 is 18 residues. V lost 0 bases and J lost 5, with 19 bases in between.

The V and J genes are TRBV19 and TRBJ1-5, with TRBD1 matching over 7 bases. J was trimmed by 3 bases and V by 5 bases; bases with no gene match: 7. Germline V gene data show CDR1 as LNHDA and CDR2 as SQIVND (reference sequence). The CDR3 totals 15 residues. CDR3 in amino acids: CASSPMDRTNQPQHF. The DNA of the CDR3 is TGTGCCAGTAGTCCAATGGACAGGACCAATCAGCCCCAGCATTTT.

This clone has more than one count but fewer than ten. The chain has TRBV28 and TRBJ2-2; 7 nucleotides agree with TRBD1. Germline assignment: CDR1 MDHEN and CDR2 SYDVKM. This CDR3 region has 12 residues. V lost 8 bases to trimming and J lost 6 bases; unmatched junction nucleotides: 3. CDR3 residues: CASQTGPGELFF. The DNA of the CDR3 is TGTGCCAGCCAGACAGGGCCCGGGGAGCTGTTTTTT.

By its share, this clone is medium-sized. The genes are TRBV19 and TRBJ2-7; a weak D match, TRBD2 (6 bases). Germline values: CDR1 LNHDA, CDR2 SQIVND (reference sequence). This CDR3 contains 15 residues. The ends were cut back, 0 bases at V and 3 bases at J, with 12 bases in the middle. Here the CDR3 DNA reads TGTGCCAGTAGTATAGATTTCGGGGAGGTCTACGAGCAGTACTTC. Its protein product is CASSIDFGEVYEQYF.

This rearrangement joins TRBV30 to TRBJ2-1, with D unresolved. Trimming left V 2 bases short and J 7 bases short, with 9 bases between. CDR3 length: 12 residues. Germline CDR1 and CDR2: GTSNPN and SVGIG (reference sequence). For the CDR3, the DNA is TGTGCCTGGAGTTCACTCCGGAATGAGCAGTTCTTC. Its protein product is CAWSSLRNEQFF.

The V call is TRBV27, the J call TRBJ1-1; D not certain. The CDR3 covers 13 residues. Between the trimmed V and J ends, which lost 4 bases and 2 bases, there was a span of 8 bases. Germline V lookup: CDR1 MNHEY, CDR2 SMNVEV (reference sequence). CDR3 loop: CASSYWENTEAFF. The DNA of the CDR3 is TGTGCCAGCAGTTATTGGGAAAACACTGAAGCTTTCTTT.

The J gene is TRBJ1-2, the V gene TRBV19; D is perhaps TRBD1 (6 bases). The CDR3 runs to 14 residues. Trimming took off 2 bases at V and 4 bases at J, with 11 bases between the two ends. CDR1 is LNHDA, CDR2 SQIVND, per germline (reference sequence). CDR3 nucleotide sequence: TGTGCCAGTAGTATACCGGGGGCGAGCTATGGCTACACCTTC. This codes for CASSIPGASYGYTF.

Of note for this clone: An end of the junction does not agree with germline; a read error may underlie this. The CDR3, as DNA: TGTGCCAGCTCACCGGCGGCTACCTACAATGGGCAGTTCTTC. Translated, it gives CASSPAATYNGQFF. This chain connects TRBV18 to TRBJ2-1; no firm D call. The CDR3 loop spans 14 amino acids. Looked up from germline, CDR1 is KGHSH and CDR2 is LQKENI.

V usage is TRBV7-6 and J usage is TRBJ2-3; 7 bases are shared with TRBD2. This CDR3 comprises 16 residues. Unmatched junction bases numbered 6, after V lost 1 base and J lost 2 bases. Germline assignment: CDR1 SGHVS and CDR2 FNYEAQ. The CDR3 sequence: CASSLVAGESTDTQYF. CDR3 nucleotide sequence: TGTGCCAGCAGCTTAGTTGCGGGAGAGTCCACAGATACGCAGTATTTT.

The V gene is TRBV30, the J gene TRBJ2-1; D might be TRBD1 (5 bases). V lost 3 bases to trimming and J lost 0 bases, with 9 bases between them. Germline assignment: CDR1 GTSNPN and CDR2 SVGIG (reference sequence). The CDR3 length is 14 residues. The CDR3 nucleotides are TGTGCCTGGAGCCAGGGATACTCCTACAATGAGCAGTTCTTC. It specifies CAWSQGYSYNEQFF.

The rearrangement joins TRBV27 to TRBJ1-2; D remains ambiguous. Trimming took 3 bases from V and 0 from J, leaving 5 bases between them. The CDR3 length is 13 residues. Germline CDR1 is MNHEY and CDR2 is SMNVEV (reference sequence). The CDR3 DNA reads TGTGCCAGCAGTTTCTCCCCTAACTATGGCTACACCTTC. Residues: CASSFSPNYGYTF.

This chain uses TRBV28 with TRBJ1-2, with 8 bases matching TRBD1. Germline V gene lookup returns CDR1 MDHEN and CDR2 SYDVKM. V was pared by 3 bases and J by 4 bases, with 1 base of the junction left unmatched. The CDR3 is 13 amino acids. CDR3 in amino acids: CASSLQGAYGYTF. CDR3 bases: TGTGCCAGCAGTTTGCAGGGGGCCTATGGCTACACCTTC.

CDR3 protein: CASRADGLGLYEQYF. The DNA of the CDR3 is TGTGCCAGCAGAGCCGACGGACTAGGACTCTACGAGCAGTACTTC. J is TRBJ2-7 and V is TRBV27; 7 nucleotides line up with TRBD2. V trimming: 6 bases; J trimming: 3 bases; junction bases outside the gene matches: 11. CDR3 length: 15 residues. Germline V gene lookup returns CDR1 MNHEY and CDR2 SMNVEV (reference sequence).

This clone showed up just a few times. The chain recombines TRBV10-2 with TRBJ2-1; D ambiguous. Per the germline V gene, CDR1 is WSHSY and CDR2 is SAAADI. V dropped 2 bases and J dropped 0 bases, with 8 bases sitting between them. This CDR3 contains 15 residues. The CDR3 nucleotides read TGCGCCAGCAGTGAGGCCCCTAGCTCCTACAATGAGCAGTTCTTC. This gives the protein CASSEAPSSYNEQFF.